This TCR beta chain is drawn from a study of T-cell reconstitution after alpha-beta-depleted transplantation in children. This clonotype appeared many times. V trimming: 3 bases; J trimming: 3 bases; junction bases outside the gene matches: 1. The CDR3 length is 13 residues. Preparing the TCRbeta library involved the use of unique molecular identifiers. TCRdb processed the PCR reads anew with MiXCR; each CDR3 protein has one entry. The sample includes approximately 490,000 distinct CDR3 sequences, about an eighth seen only once; the top ten take more than 5.5%. The sample in question was PBMCs from the stem cell graft donor, obtained from the stem cell graft. This chain links TRBV12-3 or TRBV12-4 with TRBJ2-7, with TRBD1 identical over 8 bases. This TCR came from a human donor who donated a stem cell graft to a child with combined immunodeficiency. DNA of the CDR3: TGTGCCAGCAGTTTTGGACAGGGCTACGAGCAGTACTTC. Protein sequence: CASSFGQGYEQYF.